This TCR beta chain was identified in a study of blood T cells in healthy people across ages. Using a J-beta primer mix together with a sample-barcoded 5' primer, a second PCR was run for about 7 to 12 cycles. TCRdb analysed the 5' RACE reads with MiXCR anew, one entry per CDR3 protein. The profile covers hundreds of thousands of distinct CDR3 sequences, with roughly 44% appearing a single time and roughly 18% taken by the ten largest. Staff drew around 10 milliliters of peripheral blood from each donor. Sequencing was performed on blood. This clonotype was sampled from a man between 60 and 75 years old in good health.

The CDR3 protein is CASPRPGRYDEQYF. The CDR3 coding sequence is TGTGCCAGCCCGCGTCCGGGTCGCTACGACGAGCAGTACTTC. This chain joins TRBV2 and TRBJ2-7; D is uncertain. The CDR3 has 14 residues. Germline V lookup: CDR1 SNHLY, CDR2 FYNNEI. The V gene lost 8 bases and the J gene lost 5 bases, with 19 bases spanning the gap.